This is a list of T cell receptor beta chains from one sample in a study of early T cells in non-severe SARS-CoV-2 infection. TCRdb re-called the 5' RACE reads through MiXCR, storing one row per CDR3 protein. Among about 56,000 distinct CDR3 sequences listed, over 9.5% were seen once. The sequencing input was whole blood. Receptors originate from an adult who was a healthcare worker with PCR-confirmed SARS-CoV-2 infection or an uninfected control (not recorded which). Each CDR3 is given with its conserved first and last residue. Fields, in order: J gene, D gene, clone size, V gene, CDR3 DNA, CDR3 protein. The D gene is left open where the match is weak. Size values are once, few and many counts, or a class for expanded clones, and some rows have none.

TRBJ2-2,TRBD1,NA,TRBV19,TGTGCCAGTAGTATCCCTGGACAGGGCCTTAACACCGGGGAGCTGTTTTTT,CASSIPGQGLNTGELFF
TRBJ1-5,NA,many,TRBV2,TGTGCCAGCAGTGAAACCGGGACGGGAAATCAGCCCCAGCATTTT,CASSETGTGNQPQHF
TRBJ2-7,TRBD1,NA,TRBV7-9,TGTGCCAGCAGCCCCACAGGGGGCACCTACGAGCAGTACTTC,CASSPTGGTYEQYF
TRBJ2-7,NA,many,TRBV20-1,TGCCACCTAAAAGGGTACGAGCAGTACTTC,CHLKGYEQYF
TRBJ1-1,NA,many,TRBV12-3/TRBV12-4,TGTGCCAGCAGTTTAGGGGCGGGTAGCGAAGCTTTCTTT,CASSLGAGSEAFF
TRBJ1-2,NA,NA,TRBV6-4,TGTGCCAGCAGTGAAAGCTCACTCACCAACTATGGCTACACCTTC,CASSESSLTNYGYTF
TRBJ2-2,TRBD1,many,TRBV12-3/TRBV12-4,TGTGCCAGCAGTACAGGACAGGGTGCTGAAACCGGGGAGCTGTTTTTT,CASSTGQGAETGELFF
TRBJ2-5,TRBD2,many,TRBV11-2,TGTGCCAGCAGCCGTCTCACTAGCGGACAAGAGACCCAGTACTTC,CASSRLTSGQETQYF
TRBJ2-5,TRBD2,few,TRBV24-1,TGTGCCACCAGTGATTCATTCGGGACTAGCGGGACCCAAGAGACCCAGTACTTC,CATSDSFGTSGTQETQYF
TRBJ1-1,NA,many,TRBV12-3/TRBV12-4,TGTGCCAGCAGTTTAATCTCCGGGTTTGGGACGGGGGCTGAAGCTTTCTTT,CASSLISGFGTGAEAFF
TRBJ2-7,NA,many,TRBV20-1,TGCAGTGCTAGAGCTTCGACAGGGACTGGGGAGCAGTACTTC,CSARASTGTGEQYF
TRBJ1-6,NA,many,TRBV3-1,TGTGCCAGCAGCCGTACAGGGAGCTCCTATAATTCACCCCTCCACTTT,CASSRTGSSYNSPLHF
TRBJ2-1,TRBD2,many,TRBV6-6,TGTGCCAGCAGTTACCGCAAGCGGGAGGGCCGCAATGAGCAGTTCTTC,CASSYRKREGRNEQFF
TRBJ2-2,TRBD2,many,TRBV19,TGTGCCAGTAGTATCTTCGGGTCCCTAGCGGGAGGCAAAGCGAACACCGGGGAGCTGTTTTTT,CASSIFGSLAGGKANTGELFF
TRBJ2-1,TRBD2,NA,TRBV10-2,TGCGCCACCCGCAGGGTACGCGTGACTAGCGGGAGAACCTCCTACAATGAGCAGTTCTTC,CATRRVRVTSGRTSYNEQFF
TRBJ2-7,TRBD2,NA,TRBV29-1,TGCAGCGTCTGGACTAGCGGGCCTTTCTACGAGCAGTACTTC,CSVWTSGPFYEQYF
TRBJ1-2,TRBD1,NA,TRBV18,TGTGCCAGCTCACCAGACAGGGGAAGCGGCTACACCTTC,CASSPDRGSGYTF
TRBJ1-3,NA,few,TRBV7-2,TGTGCCAGCAGCCTATCGACAGACTCTGGAAACACCATATATTTT,CASSLSTDSGNTIYF
TRBJ2-2,NA,NA,TRBV5-1,TGCGCCAGCAGCTTGGCGGCTAGCGTCACCGGGGAGCTGTTTTTT,CASSLAASVTGELFF
TRBJ2-3,NA,many,TRBV24-1,TGTGCCACCAGTGATCCGAGGGGAGGAGGGGCGGCAGATACGCAGTATTTT,CATSDPRGGGAADTQYF
TRBJ2-1,TRBD2,NA,TRBV20-1,TGCAGTGCTGTTAGCGGGAGTTGGGGTGAGCAGTTCTTC,CSAVSGSWGEQFF
TRBJ1-2,TRBD1,many,TRBV27,TGTGCCAGCAGGATAGACAGGGGGAATGGCTACACCTTC,CASRIDRGNGYTF
TRBJ2-5,NA,NA,TRBV3-1,TGTGCCAGCAGCCAAGAACTGCAGGGGACCCAGTACTTC,CASSQELQGTQYF
TRBJ2-5,TRBD1,many,TRBV19,TGTGCCAGTAGTACGGACAGGGACAGAGAGACCCAGTACTTC,CASSTDRDRETQYF
TRBJ2-6,TRBD1,many,TRBV19,TGTGCCAGTAGTATAACAGGGGCTGGGGCCAACGTCCTGACTTTC,CASSITGAGANVLTF
TRBJ1-1,TRBD1,many,TRBV28,TGTGCCAGCAGTTTAGGACAGGGTTGGACTGAAGCTTTCTTT,CASSLGQGWTEAFF
TRBJ2-5,NA,many,TRBV29-1,TGCAGCGTTGTGGCTATCCAAGAGACCCAGTACTTC,CSVVAIQETQYF
TRBJ2-7,NA,many,TRBV27,TGTGCCAGCATCCAGGATGCCCGCTACGAGCAGTACTTC,CASIQDARYEQYF
TRBJ1-1,TRBD1,many,TRBV12-3/TRBV12-4,TGTGCCAGCAGTTTACGGGGACAGTCCACTGAAGCTTTCTTT,CASSLRGQSTEAFF
TRBJ1-2,NA,many,TRBV27,TGTGCCAGCAAAGGCGTAGAGGGCTACACCTTC,CASKGVEGYTF
TRBJ2-5,NA,NA,TRBV2,TGTGCCCTTGGGGGGAGCGGACAAGAGACCCAGTACTTC,CALGGSGQETQYF
TRBJ2-3,NA,many,TRBV7-9,TGTGCCAGCAGCTGGGGCAGCACAGATACGCAGTATTTT,CASSWGSTDTQYF
TRBJ2-3,NA,NA,TRBV7-6,TGTGCCAGCAGCTTAGGGTTGGGACGGACAGATACGCAGTATTTT,CASSLGLGRTDTQYF
TRBJ1-5,NA,NA,TRBV4-1,TGCGCCAGCAGCCAAGATTGGGCCCGGCGTCAGGGGTACAATCAGCCCCAGCATTTT,CASSQDWARRQGYNQPQHF
TRBJ2-1,TRBD1,many,TRBV29-1,TGCAGCGTTGAAAGGGACAGGTCCTACAATGAGCAGTTCTTC,CSVERDRSYNEQFF